Presented here are 16 T cell receptor beta chains from one specimen sequenced in a study of T cells after yellow fever vaccination. Each CDR3 protein gets one entry after TCRdb re-called the 5' RACE reads with MiXCR. The data show 50,000 or so distinct CDR3 sequences, roughly 7.5% seen once. Source: CD8+ T cells sorted from PBMCs, taken less than 16 days after the first yellow fever vaccination. Every receptor here comes from a man between 18 and 29 years old who received the YFV17D yellow fever vaccine.

This clonotype was seen more than once but under ten times. The CDR3 DNA is TGTGCCAGTAGTATTTCTACACTGAACACTGAAGCTTTCTTT. This translates into CASSISTLNTEAFF. The chain carries TRBV19 and TRBJ1-1; D not resolved. CDR1 and CDR2 (germline): LNHDA, SQIVND (reference sequence). The CDR3 loop spans 14 amino acids. The V end was cut by 3 bases, the J end by 0 bases, with 8 bases between.

This clonotype was seen repeatedly, ten times or more. V is TRBV28 and J is TRBJ2-1; no reliable D call. The germline V gene encodes CDR1 MDHEN and CDR2 SYDVKM. The CDR3 has 16 amino acids. Trimming stripped 7 bases from V and 6 bases from J, with 22 bases between. CDR3 nucleotides: TGTGCCAGCATTCTTAAACCAGGACCAGGATTCAATGAGCAGTTCTTC. It yields the protein CASILKPGPGFNEQFF.

In this sample, this clonotype turned up many times. The J gene is TRBJ1-2, the V gene TRBV4-3, with TRBD1 matching 7 bases. This CDR3 contains 14 residues. Trimming cost V 4 bases and J 0 bases; bases outside gene matches: 2. In germline, CDR1 is LGHNA, CDR2 YSLEER. The CDR3 here is CASSRGTANYGYTF. As DNA, the CDR3 is TGCGCCAGCAGCCGAGGGACAGCTAACTATGGCTACACCTTC.

Worth noting for this clonotype: This may be a read error: a much more frequent sequence differs by one nucleotide. The chain employs TRBV5-1 and TRBJ2-7, with TRBD1 matching 8 bases. The CDR3 is made up of 14 amino acids. The J segment lost 5 bases and the V segment lost 1 base, leaving 5 bases of the junction unmatched. Germline CDR1 reads SGHRS; CDR2 reads YFSETQ. In nucleotides, the CDR3 is TGCGCCAGCAGCTTGAGGGACAGGACTAACGAGCAGTACTTC. This gives the protein CASSLRDRTNEQYF.

This clonotype has a count of ten or more. This rearrangement joins TRBV4-2 to TRBJ2-3; D gene ambiguous. The V gene lost 5 bases and the J gene lost 0 bases, with 12 bases spanning the gap. Germline V gives CDR1 LGHNA, CDR2 YNFKEQ. This CDR3 has 15 amino acids. The CDR3 DNA is TGTGCCAGCAGCTCAGGAGTCTTTAGCACAGATACGCAGTATTTT. Its translation is CASSSGVFSTDTQYF.

This clonotype has at least ten counts. The rearrangement joins TRBV20-1 to TRBJ2-7, with a tentative D call TRBD2 (5 bases). CDR3 length equals 13 residues. Germline V gene lookup returns CDR1 DFQATT and CDR2 SNEGSKA (reference sequence). V lost 6 bases to trimming and J lost 0 bases, with 12 bases between them. The CDR3 region is CSAVPGYSYEQYF. In DNA, the CDR3 is TGCAGTGCCGTGCCGGGATACTCCTACGAGCAGTACTTC.

There are many counts of this clonotype. The chain carries TRBV27 and TRBJ1-6, with D tentatively TRBD1 (5 bases). Per the germline V gene, CDR1 is MNHEY and CDR2 is SMNVEV (reference sequence). CDR3 length equals 12 residues. V gave up 9 bases and J gave up 13 bases, with 16 bases separating them. CDR3 in amino acids: CASFDGTGPLHF. In DNA form, the CDR3 reads TGTGCCAGTTTCGACGGGACTGGGCCCCTCCACTTT.

This clonotype was picked up many times. The CDR3 loop reads CAISESGGGGNIQYF. CDR3 bases: TGTGCCATCAGTGAGTCTGGAGGGGGAGGCAACATTCAGTACTTC. V gene TRBV10-3 combines with J gene TRBJ2-4; TRBD1 or TRBD2 may be the D gene (6 bases each). The CDR3 is 15 residues long. In germline, CDR1 is ENHRY, CDR2 SYGVKD. The V gene lost 0 bases and the J gene lost 7 bases, with 13 bases spanning the gap.

This clonotype was counted many times. The rearrangement joins TRBV5-6 to TRBJ2-1, with 13 bases aligning to TRBD2. Per the germline V gene, CDR1 is SGHDT and CDR2 is YYEEEE. The CDR3 extends over 16 amino acids. Unmatched junction bases numbered 7, after V lost 3 bases and J lost 7 bases. This CDR3 is CASSSLLAGGRNEQFF. CDR3 coding DNA: TGTGCCAGCAGCTCCTTACTAGCGGGGGGGCGGAATGAGCAGTTCTTC.

The table lists this clonotype with many counts. The V call is TRBV7-8, the J call TRBJ1-6; no firm D call. Germline CDR1 reads SGHVS; CDR2 reads FQNEAQ. CDR3 length equals 16 residues. V was shortened by 1 base and J by 9 bases, with 16 bases between the two germline ends. The CDR3 spells CASSLGSSGLGSPLHF. The CDR3, as DNA: TGTGCCAGCAGCTTAGGGTCAAGCGGGTTAGGTTCACCCCTCCACTTT.

The chain couples TRBV4-2 to TRBJ2-2, with 10 bases that match TRBD2. CDR1 and CDR2 (germline): LGHNA, YNFKEQ. This CDR3 comprises 17 residues. After removal of 2 bases from V and 4 bases from J, the junction contained 7 bases not matched to a gene. The CDR3 sequence is CASSQFIAGGGTGELFF. The DNA of the CDR3 is TGTGCCAGCAGCCAATTCATAGCGGGAGGCGGCACCGGGGAGCTGTTTTTT.

This clonotype has at least ten counts. This chain uses TRBV6-5 with TRBJ1-4, with TRBD1 matching over 8 bases. The germline gives CDR1 MNHEY, CDR2 SVGAGI. V was pared by 6 bases and J by 2 bases, with 5 bases of the junction left unmatched. This CDR3 has 15 residues. CDR3 amino acids: CASSYTGGTNEKLFF. In DNA form, the CDR3 reads TGTGCCAGCAGCTACACAGGGGGGACTAATGAAAAACTGTTTTTT.

The table lists this clonotype with many counts. The rearrangement joins TRBV28 to TRBJ2-2; 7 nucleotides match TRBD1. Unmatched junction bases numbered 7, after V lost 5 bases and J lost 4 bases. Germline V lookup: CDR1 MDHEN, CDR2 SYDVKM. The CDR3 spans 15 residues. The CDR3 DNA reads TGTGCCAGCAGTCCGACAGGGATATCCACCGGGGAGCTGTTTTTT. It specifies CASSPTGISTGELFF.

This clonotype was seen ten or more times. The V gene is TRBV10-1, the J gene TRBJ2-5; TRBD2 might be the D (5 bases). The CDR3 spans 14 residues. The germline CDR1 and CDR2 sequences are WNHNN and SYGVQD (reference sequence). Trimming took 2 bases from V and 5 from J, leaving 12 bases between them. The DNA for the CDR3 is TGCGCCAGCAGTGAGGCGTCGGACTCGGAGACCCAGTACTTC. It is translated as CASSEASDSETQYF.

A remark on this clonotype: This may arise from a read error, as a much more abundant clone is one base away. The V gene is TRBV28, the J gene TRBJ2-3; D possibly corresponds to TRBD2 (5 bases). Germline V gene lookup returns CDR1 MDHEN and CDR2 SYDVKM. The length of the CDR3 is 14 residues. The V and J ends lost 2 bases and 5 bases respectively, with 11 bases between them. CDR3 nucleotides: TGTGCCAGCAGTTTAAGCGGAAACAGAGATACGCAGTATTTT. This sequence encodes CASSLSGNRDTQYF.

This clonotype was seen many times. The V and J genes are TRBV5-1 and TRBJ2-7, with unresolved D. The CDR3 length is 13 residues. Germline lookup yields CDR1 SGHRS and CDR2 YFSETQ. V gave up 0 bases and J gave up 3 bases, with 7 bases separating them. The DNA of the CDR3 is TGCGCCAGCAGCTTGGAATCCTTCTACGAGCAGTACTTC. Translation gives CASSLESFYEQYF.